This entry lists 7 T cell receptor beta chains sequenced from one sample in a study of control samples from healthy donors and cancer patients. Generated by immunoSEQ multiplex PCR, the TCRdb table keeps only in-frame clones and is missing some. Found here are 15,000 or so clones, around 87% of them singletons; the top ten hold under 14%. Sequencing was carried out using PBMCs. The receptor set was obtained from a woman in her seventies with colorectal cancer.

The chain carries TRBV28 and TRBJ2-4, with TRBD1 identical over 7 bases. The germline CDR1 and CDR2 sequences are MDHEN and SYDVKM. The trim removed 7 bases at V and 2 bases at J, leaving 8 bases unmatched. The CDR3 has 15 amino acids. This chain's CDR3 is CASTPGQSSKNIQYF. CDR3 bases: TGTGCCAGCACACCGGGACAGAGTTCCAAAAACATTCAGTACTTC.

The chain is built from TRBV19 and TRBJ2-6, with unresolved D. Trimming cost V 7 bases and J 6 bases, with 19 bases left between them. CDR3 length: 16 residues. The germline CDR1 and CDR2 sequences are LNHDA and SQIVND (reference sequence). DNA of the CDR3: TGTGCCAGTATCTCCCGGGCCACCGATGCGGCCAACGTCCTGACTTTC. The encoded protein is CASISRATDAANVLTF. Drawing the rest from reference TRBV19 and TRBJ2-6, the complete variable domain is DGGITQSPKYLFRKEGQNVTLSCEQNLNHDAMYWYRQDPGQGLRLIYYSQIVNDFQKGDIAEGYSVSREKKESFPLTVTSAQKNPTAFYLCASISRATDAANVLTFGAGSRLTVL.

This chain joins TRBV7-9 and TRBJ1-1, with no clear D. Trimming pared 5 bases from V and 7 bases from J, leaving 8 bases between. CDR3 length equals 11 residues. CDR1 SEHNR and CDR2 FQNEAQ come from the germline V gene (reference sequence). CDR3 protein: CASSPLIEAFF. The CDR3 region has the DNA TGTGCCAGCAGCCCCCTGATTGAAGCTTTCTTT.

The chain couples TRBV7-9 to TRBJ1-2, with 7 nucleotides matching TRBD1. V lost 10 bases, J lost 3 bases, and 8 bases stayed unmatched. This CDR3 region has 13 residues. Germline CDR1 is SEHNR and CDR2 is FQNEAQ (reference sequence). The CDR3 region has the DNA TGTGCCACCCAAGGGGGCGTTCACTATGGCTACACCTTC. Its protein is CATQGGVHYGYTF.

This clone was observed a handful of times. The V call is TRBV27, the J call TRBJ2-7, with 11 bases matching TRBD2. Germline CDR1 reads MNHEY; CDR2 reads SMNVEV (reference sequence). The CDR3 covers 16 residues. Losses at the gene ends were 6 bases for V and 4 bases for J; bases not matched to a gene: 11. CDR3 nucleotide sequence: TGTGCCAGCAGCCTAAGGTATAGCGGGAGGGCATACGAGCAGTACTTC. It codes for CASSLRYSGRAYEQYF.

The chain couples TRBV7-3 to TRBJ2-1; 8 nucleotides match TRBD2. Germline CDR1 and CDR2: SGHTA and FQGTGA. After removal of 3 bases from V and 1 base from J, the junction contained 2 bases not matched to a gene. The CDR3 is 15 residues long. CDR3 nucleotide sequence: TGTGCCAGCAGCTTCGCGGGGGGATCCTACAATGAGCAGTTCTTC. Translation gives CASSFAGGSYNEQFF.

V usage is TRBV7-2 and J usage is TRBJ1-2; D is undetermined. V lost 1 base and J 4 bases, leaving 19 bases between the germline ends. Germline V CDR1 and CDR2: SGHTA, FQGNSA. This CDR3 comprises 17 residues. This CDR3 is CASSLDAPSSRIYGYTF. The CDR3 coding sequence is TGTGCCAGCAGCTTAGATGCCCCCAGCAGTCGAATCTATGGCTACACCTTC.